Each of the 23 T cell receptor beta chains below was sequenced from the same sample in a study of cytotoxic CD8 clonotypes in ibrutinib-treated CLL. TCRdb's copy holds only in-frame clones and misses some; the assay was immunoSEQ multiplex PCR. This table has about 200,000 clones, about 72% appearing once. The sequencing here drew on PBMCs, taken after 24 months of ibrutinib treatment. These receptors all stem from a human donor with chronic lymphocytic leukemia.

The rearrangement joins TRBV4-3 to TRBJ2-3; 7 nucleotides align to TRBD2. CDR3 length: 15 amino acids. CDR1 and CDR2 (germline): LGHNA, YSLEER. Trimming at V came to 1 base and at J to 3 bases, leaving 4 bases not matched to a gene. The DNA of the CDR3 is TGCGCCAGCAGCCAAGGACTAGCCGGTACAGATACGCAGTATTTT. This translates into CASSQGLAGTDTQYF.

The CDR3 DNA reads as TGTGCCAGCAGCCAAGATATCCCAGGGTTTCAAAGTGGAAACACCATATATTTT. Translating gives CASSQDIPGFQSGNTIYF. This chain links TRBV4-2 with TRBJ1-3, with TRBD1 as a possible D gene (5 bases). Trimming took off 0 bases at V and 3 bases at J, with 18 bases between the two ends. This CDR3 contains 18 residues. CDR1 is LGHNA, CDR2 YNFKEQ, per germline.

This chain joins TRBV5-1 and TRBJ2-7; D possibly corresponds to TRBD2 (5 bases). The germline V and J ends were trimmed by 4 bases and 7 bases, with 15 bases remaining between them. The V gene's germline CDR1 is SGHRS and CDR2 YFSETQ. This CDR3 region has 13 residues. CDR3 sequence reads: CASSGSEGFEQYF. CDR3 coding DNA: TGCGCCAGCAGCGGGAGTGAAGGTTTTGAGCAGTACTTC.

The chain is built from TRBV7-9 and TRBJ2-7, with 11 bases identical to TRBD2. The J segment lost 6 bases and the V segment lost 5 bases, leaving 6 bases of the junction unmatched. Germline CDR1 SEHNR, CDR2 FQNEAQ (reference sequence). The CDR3 sequence is 14 residues long. The CDR3 DNA reads as TGTGCCAGCAGCATTACTAGCGGGAGTGCCGAGCAGTACTTC. Translation: CASSITSGSAEQYF.

This clone was seen a few times. This rearrangement joins TRBV7-9 to TRBJ2-6; TRBD1 might be the D (6 bases). This CDR3 has 15 residues. V shed 5 bases and J shed 2 bases, with 10 bases lying between them. Germline-derived CDR1 and CDR2 are SEHNR and FQNEAQ (reference sequence). The CDR3, as DNA: TGTGCCAGCAGCACCGACAGGACTGGGGCCAACGTCCTGACTTTC. As protein: CASSTDRTGANVLTF.

This chain uses TRBV11-2 with TRBJ1-1; a possible D gene is TRBD1 (6 bases). Deletions cut 3 bases from V and 0 bases from J, with 14 bases between. CDR1 and CDR2 from the germline V gene are SGHAT and FQNNGV. This CDR3 contains 16 residues. The DNA of the CDR3 is TGTGCCAGCAGCTTCAACCAGCGGGGGCTGAACACTGAAGCTTTCTTT. Its protein product is CASSFNQRGLNTEAFF.

This chain connects TRBV27 to TRBJ1-2; a weak D match, TRBD1 (6 bases). The germline V gene has CDR1 MNHEY and CDR2 SMNVEV (reference sequence). V shed 4 bases and J shed 6 bases, with 18 bases lying between them. The CDR3 spans 15 residues. The DNA of the CDR3 is TGTGCCAGCAGTTCTAGGGGGGGCTACCAGGATGGCTACACCTTC. Amino acids: CASSSRGGYQDGYTF.

Points on this clone: The same CDR3 arises from other DNA sequences in this sample as well. This chain joins TRBV5-1 and TRBJ1-5, with 10 nucleotides matching TRBD1. J gave up 4 bases and V 3 bases, and 1 base lay outside the gene matches. This CDR3 has 14 residues. The germline V gene has CDR1 SGHRS and CDR2 YFSETQ. The CDR3 spells CASSWTGGNQPQHF. The CDR3 nucleotides are TGCGCCAGCAGCTGGACAGGGGGGAATCAGCCCCAGCATTTT.

This chain uses TRBV21-1 with TRBJ2-7; the D call TRBD2 from the table was never checked on the DNA. TRBV21-1 is listed as a pseudogene. The CDR3 consists of 15 residues. The CDR3 reads CASSRTSGSAYEQYF. CDR3 DNA: TGTGCCAGCAGCCGGACTAGCGGGAGTGCCTACGAGCAGTACTTC.

V and J are TRBV7-9 and TRBJ2-7; possible D gene TRBD1, 5 bases. This CDR3 contains 12 residues. V was pared by 0 bases and J by 6 bases, with 6 bases between. Looked up from germline, CDR1 is SEHNR and CDR2 is FQNEAQ (reference sequence). This chain's CDR3 is CASSLAGVEQYF. Here the CDR3 DNA reads TGTGCCAGCAGCTTAGCAGGGGTCGAGCAGTACTTC.

The V call is TRBV5-5, the J call TRBJ1-1; D not certain. V was trimmed by 5 bases and J by 3 bases, leaving 20 bases between them. The CDR3 sequence is 16 residues long. The germline V gene encodes CDR1 SGHKS and CDR2 YYEKEE (reference sequence). DNA of the CDR3: TGTGCCAGCAGTGATGCGGGCGTCAATCGGGACACTGAAGCTTTCTTT. Residues: CASSDAGVNRDTEAFF. Using reference TRBV5-5 and TRBJ1-1 for the parts outside the CDR3, the full variable domain is DAGVTQSPTHLIKTRGQQVTLRCSPISGHKSVSWYQQVLGQGPQFIFQYYEKEERGRGNFPDRFSARQFPNYSSELNVNALLLGDSALYLCASSDAGVNRDTEAFFGQGTRLTVV.

The chain links TRBV10-1 to TRBJ2-1, with D possibly matching TRBD2 (6 bases). Trimming took off 0 bases at V and 7 bases at J, with 10 bases between the two ends. This CDR3 is 14 amino acids long. Germline V gives CDR1 WNHNN, CDR2 SYGVQD (reference sequence). CDR3 residues: CASSESGGVNEQFF. For the CDR3, the DNA is TGCGCCAGCAGTGAGTCGGGGGGAGTGAATGAGCAGTTCTTC.

This chain connects TRBV9 to TRBJ2-1; D ambiguous. Looked up from germline, CDR1 is SGDLS and CDR2 is YYNGEE. This CDR3 is built from 15 residues. Trimming removed 4 bases at V and 0 bases at J, with 11 bases between. CDR3 nucleotide sequence: TGTGCCAGCAGCCCATGGCGGAGCTCCTACAATGAGCAGTTCTTC. Its protein product is CASSPWRSSYNEQFF.

V and J are TRBV10-3 and TRBJ2-1; 8 nucleotides agree with TRBD2. The trim removed 6 bases at V and 8 bases at J, leaving 6 bases unmatched. The V gene's germline CDR1 is ENHRY and CDR2 SYGVKD. The length of the CDR3 is 13 residues. The CDR3 sequence: CAISGRAIDEQFF. The CDR3 region has the DNA TGTGCCATCAGCGGGAGGGCCATCGATGAGCAGTTCTTC.

V and J are TRBV2 and TRBJ2-2; 11 positions match TRBD2. With V trimmed by 6 bases and J by 1 base, 4 bases remained unmatched. The CDR3 runs to 16 residues. Germline-derived CDR1 and CDR2 are SNHLY and FYNNEI. The CDR3 loop reads CASRVTSGRNTGELFF. As DNA, the CDR3 is TGTGCCAGCAGGGTAACTAGCGGGAGGAACACCGGGGAGCTGTTTTTT.

This clone came up once. The chain has TRBV6-5 and TRBJ2-1, with D hard to call. Germline V gene lookup returns CDR1 MNHEY and CDR2 SVGAGI. There are 12 residues in the CDR3. Trimming pared 6 bases from V and 10 bases from J, leaving 13 bases between. CDR3 bases: TGTGCCAGCAGAGCTTCCAGTCGCGAGCAGTTCTTC. Translated: CASRASSREQFF.

This clone was found a few times. The chain couples TRBV19 to TRBJ1-5; no clear D gene. This CDR3 comprises 13 residues. Trimming left V 3 bases short and J 4 bases short, with 7 bases between. In germline, CDR1 is LNHDA, CDR2 SQIVND (reference sequence). CDR3 in DNA: TGTGCCAGTAGTATTTTGGGTAATCAGCCCCAGCATTTT. Translation: CASSILGNQPQHF.

The chain uses TRBV30 and TRBJ1-1, with D hard to call. V was trimmed by 3 bases and J by 0 bases, leaving 5 bases between them. The germline CDR1 and CDR2 sequences are GTSNPN and SVGIG (reference sequence). The CDR3 covers 12 residues. The CDR3 nucleotides read TGTGCCTGGAGACAGCTGAACACTGAAGCTTTCTTT. Its translation: CAWRQLNTEAFF.

This clone appeared a single time. The J gene is TRBJ2-7, the V gene TRBV18; the match to TRBD2 covers 12 bases. The CDR3 contains 16 residues. The germline CDR1 and CDR2 sequences are KGHSH and LQKENI. V lost 4 bases and J lost 1; bases outside the gene matches: 5. The CDR3 here is CASSRRLAGESYEQYF. In DNA, the CDR3 is TGTGCCAGCTCACGGCGACTAGCGGGAGAGTCCTACGAGCAGTACTTC.

With regard to this clone: Additional DNA sequences in this sample encode the identical CDR3. J is TRBJ2-5 and V is TRBV5-4; no firm D call. V dropped 1 base and J dropped 5 bases, with 3 bases sitting between them. CDR3 length equals 11 residues. Looked up from germline, CDR1 is SGHNT and CDR2 is YYREEE (reference sequence). The CDR3 reads CASSLRETQYF. CDR3 DNA: TGTGCCAGCAGCTTGCGTGAGACCCAGTACTTC.

The DNA of the CDR3 is TGTGCCAGCAGCGCACGGGGAGGGGATTATGGCTACACCTTC. As protein: CASSARGGDYGYTF. This chain connects TRBV9 to TRBJ1-2; the D gene is possibly TRBD1 (5 bases). CDR3 length: 14 amino acids. The ends were cut back, 3 bases at V and 5 bases at J, with 14 bases in the middle. Germline CDR1 and CDR2: SGDLS and YYNGEE. Based on the CDR3 plus reference TRBV9 and TRBJ1-2, the full variable domain is DSGVTQTPKHLITATGQRVTLRCSPRSGDLSVYWYQQSLDQGLQFLIQYYNGEERAKGNILERFSAQQFPDLHSELNLSSLELGDSALYFCASSARGGDYGYTFGSGTRLTVV.

The J gene is TRBJ2-7, the V gene TRBV7-5; the table's D call, TRBD2, has no DNA check behind it. TRBV7-5 corresponds to a pseudogene. This CDR3 spans 16 amino acids. Here the CDR3 DNA reads TGTGTCAGAAGCGGACTTGACGGGAGGCACCCCTACGAGCAGTACTTC. It encodes CVRSGLDGRHPYEQYF.

The chain links TRBV2 to TRBJ1-1; perhaps TRBD1 as D (5 bases). The CDR3 has 14 residues. Germline V gives CDR1 SNHLY, CDR2 FYNNEI. Trimming pared 6 bases from V and 4 bases from J, leaving 15 bases between. CDR3 DNA sequence: TGTGCCAGCAGCGAGGAGTCAGGGTTCACTGAAGCTTTCTTT. This gives the protein CASSEESGFTEAFF. Together with reference TRBV2 and TRBJ1-1, the CDR3 gives the full variable domain: EPEVTQTPSHQVTQMGQEVILRCVPISNHLYFYWYRQILGQKVEFLVSFYNNEISEKSEIFDDQFSVERPDGSNFTLKIRSTKLEDSAMYFCASSEESGFTEAFFGQGTRLTVV.